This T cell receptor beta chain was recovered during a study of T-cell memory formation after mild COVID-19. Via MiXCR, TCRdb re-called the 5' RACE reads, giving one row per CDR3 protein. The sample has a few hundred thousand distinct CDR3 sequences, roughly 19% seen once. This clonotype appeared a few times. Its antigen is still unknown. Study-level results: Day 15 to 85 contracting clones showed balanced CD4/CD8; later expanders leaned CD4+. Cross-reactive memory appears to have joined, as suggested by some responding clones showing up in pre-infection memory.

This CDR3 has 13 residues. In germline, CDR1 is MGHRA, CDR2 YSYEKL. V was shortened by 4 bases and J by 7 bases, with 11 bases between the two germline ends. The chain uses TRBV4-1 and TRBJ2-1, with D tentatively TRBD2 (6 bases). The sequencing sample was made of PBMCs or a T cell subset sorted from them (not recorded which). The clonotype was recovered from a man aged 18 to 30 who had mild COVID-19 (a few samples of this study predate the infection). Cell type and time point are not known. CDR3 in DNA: TGCGCCAGCAGCCCGAGACTAGAGAATGAGCAGTTCTTC. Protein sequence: CASSPRLENEQFF.